The following is a T cell receptor (beta chain) sequence with its context. This sample is drawn from a study of blood T cell repertoires in COVID-19. Measured with immunoSEQ multiplex PCR; TCRdb has only the in-frame clones, and not every one. Among 210,000 or so clones listed, about 90% were seen once. Sequenced material: PBMCs or T cells enriched from blood (not recorded which). The sequence was obtained from a woman in her 30s who had been exposed to COVID-19.

The CDR3 reads CASSSTGNSYNEQFF. The CDR3 DNA sequence: TGTGCCAGCAGCTCGACAGGAAACTCCTACAATGAGCAGTTCTTC. This chain joins TRBV5-6 and TRBJ2-1; tentatively, D is TRBD1 (6 bases). Per germline, CDR1 SGHDT and CDR2 YYEEEE. Between the trimmed V and J ends, which lost 3 bases and 0 bases, there was a span of 10 bases. The CDR3 spans 15 residues.